One sample yielded the 23 T cell receptor beta chains listed below, sequenced in a study of blood T cell repertoires in COVID-19 (dated by TCRdb to the early 2020s). The method was the immunoSEQ multiplex PCR assay. In its TCRdb copy, this immuneACCESS table keeps in-frame sequences only and misses some clones. Where compared with another copy, unresolved V genes explain less than half of these, and the others have no known cause. This sample gives 300,000 or so clones in total; roughly 84% of them show up just once. 1% of the sample belongs to the ten largest clones. Sequenced material: peripheral blood. The receptor set was obtained from a man aged 50 to 60 with active or convalescent COVID-19.

The V gene is TRBV19, the J gene TRBJ2-5; no definite D call. The CDR3 is 15 amino acids. Germline V gene data show CDR1 as LNHDA and CDR2 as SQIVND (reference sequence). The V and J ends lost 3 bases and 4 bases respectively, with 15 bases between them. CDR3: CASSITAVTLETQYF. DNA of the CDR3: TGTGCCAGTAGTATCACGGCGGTGACGCTAGAGACCCAGTACTTC.

The chain is built from TRBV2 and TRBJ1-4; D not certain. This CDR3 is 13 amino acids long. In germline, CDR1 is SNHLY, CDR2 FYNNEI. V was shortened by 8 bases and J by 0 bases, with 7 bases between the two germline ends. The CDR3 loop reads CASGETTNEKLFF. The CDR3 bases are TGTGCCAGCGGAGAGACAACTAATGAAAAACTGTTTTTT.

This chain joins TRBV6-5 and TRBJ1-4, with D possibly being TRBD1 (5 bases). Germline V gene lookup returns CDR1 MNHEY and CDR2 SVGAGI. The V end lost 5 bases, the J end lost 6 bases, and 16 bases lay between the germline ends. This CDR3 comprises 15 residues. The CDR3 here is CASSRIRDEDEKLFF. For the CDR3, the DNA is TGTGCCAGCAGTCGGATCAGGGATGAGGATGAAAAACTGTTTTTT.

This clone was observed a few times. The V gene is TRBV5-4, the J gene TRBJ1-1, with TRBD1 matching over 7 bases. The CDR3 runs to 15 residues. Germline values: CDR1 SGHNT, CDR2 YYREEE (reference sequence). Losses at the gene ends were 3 bases for V and 7 bases for J; bases not matched to a gene: 12. In DNA form, the CDR3 reads TGTGCCAGCAGCTCGAGATATGACCGGGACAGTGAAGCTTTCTTT. Amino acids: CASSSRYDRDSEAFF. The full variable domain, with the rest looked up from reference TRBV5-4 and TRBJ1-1, is ETGVTQSPTHLIKTRGQQVTLRCSSQSGHNTVSWYQQALGQGPQFIFQYYREEENGRGNFPPRFSGLQFPNYSSELNVNALELDDSALYLCASSSRYDRDSEAFFGQGTRLTVV.

In DNA form, the CDR3 reads TGTGCCAGCGGGGGAGGGGCGTCCGGGGAGACCCAGTACTTC. Translation gives CASGGGASGETQYF. This chain links TRBV28 with TRBJ2-5; 7 bases are a match to TRBD2. The CDR3 spans 14 residues. V lost 8 bases and J lost 5; bases outside the gene matches: 11. Per germline, CDR1 MDHEN and CDR2 SYDVKM.

The chain combines TRBV6-2 or TRBV6-3 with TRBJ2-3, with 10 bases that match TRBD1. Germline CDR1 reads MNHEY; CDR2 reads SVGEGT. The CDR3 length is 18 residues. With V trimmed by 6 bases and J by 2 bases, 14 bases remained unmatched. The CDR3 protein is CASSQTVRQGAHTDTQYF. DNA for the CDR3: TGTGCCAGCAGCCAAACAGTACGACAGGGGGCCCACACAGATACGCAGTATTTT.

This clone is a singleton in its sample. The V gene is TRBV2, the J gene TRBJ1-1; TRBD1 might be the D (6 bases). The CDR3 runs 12 residues. The ends were cut back, 10 bases at V and 4 bases at J, with 13 bases in the middle. Germline-derived CDR1 and CDR2 are SNHLY and FYNNEI. CDR3 loop: CATNRESTEAFF. The CDR3 DNA follows: TGTGCCACAAACAGGGAATCCACTGAAGCTTTCTTT.

This clone appeared a few times. The genes are TRBV7-2 and TRBJ2-2; no clear D gene. Looked up from germline, CDR1 is SGHTA and CDR2 is FQGNSA. Trimming stripped 2 bases from V and 1 base from J, with 5 bases between. This CDR3 spans 14 amino acids. The CDR3 loop reads CASSLPVNTGELFF. CDR3 sequence (DNA): TGTGCCAGCAGCTTACCAGTGAACACCGGGGAGCTGTTTTTT.

The genes are TRBV6-4 and TRBJ1-4, with TRBD1 identical over 7 bases. Germline assignment: CDR1 MRHNA and CDR2 SNTAGT. J gave up 0 bases and V 3 bases, and 1 base lay outside the gene matches. The CDR3 spans 15 residues. The DNA of the CDR3 is TGTGCCAGCAGTGAAGGGGGCTCAACTAATGAAAAACTGTTTTTT. Its translation is CASSEGGSTNEKLFF.

The chain combines TRBV5-1 with TRBJ1-1; D remains ambiguous. V was trimmed by 0 bases and J by 1 base, leaving 10 bases between them. CDR1 is SGHRS, CDR2 YFSETQ, per germline. The CDR3 spans 15 residues. The CDR3 sequence: CASSLAGGGNTEAFF. In DNA form, the CDR3 reads TGCGCCAGCAGCTTGGCCGGAGGCGGGAACACTGAAGCTTTCTTT.

The chain has TRBV7-2 and TRBJ2-3; D may be TRBD2 (5 bases). This CDR3 has 18 residues. CDR1 is SGHTA and CDR2 is FQGNSA in the germline V gene. V dropped 5 bases and J dropped 0 bases, with 21 bases sitting between them. CDR3: CASSKRTWALTSTDTQYF. Written as DNA, the CDR3 is TGTGCCAGCAGCAAACGGACTTGGGCCCTTACTAGCACAGATACGCAGTATTTT.

The V call is TRBV7-9, the J call TRBJ2-3; 8 nucleotides match TRBD2. After removal of 3 bases from V and 0 bases from J, the junction contained 8 bases not matched to a gene. CDR3 length equals 17 residues. The germline CDR1 and CDR2 sequences are SEHNR and FQNEAQ (reference sequence). CDR3 bases: TGTGCCAGCAGCTTTCAGCGGGAGATCTGGAGCACAGATACGCAGTATTTT. Translating gives CASSFQREIWSTDTQYF.

The genes are TRBV19 and TRBJ1-3; TRBD1 is a possible D gene (6 bases). This CDR3 is built from 15 residues. The V gene's germline CDR1 is LNHDA and CDR2 SQIVND (reference sequence). The V end lost 6 bases, the J end lost 0 bases, and 12 bases lay between the germline ends. CDR3 residues: CASSVRQASGNTIYF. CDR3 nucleotides: TGTGCCAGTAGCGTACGACAGGCCTCTGGAAACACCATATATTTT.

J is TRBJ1-3 and V is TRBV5-1, with D uncertain. The CDR3 has 14 residues. In germline, CDR1 is SGHRS, CDR2 YFSETQ. The V and J ends lost 0 bases and 3 bases respectively, with 7 bases between them. The CDR3, as DNA: TGCGCCAGCAGCTTGGTTCCAGTTGGAAACACCATATATTTT. It encodes CASSLVPVGNTIYF.

This chain uses TRBV19 with TRBJ2-1; D is ambiguous. CDR3 length: 15 amino acids. Trimming stripped 3 bases from V and 1 base from J, with 10 bases between. Germline V gene sequence: CDR1 LNHDA, CDR2 SQIVND (reference sequence). The CDR3 reads CASSMGSYSYNEQFF. DNA for the CDR3: TGTGCCAGTAGTATGGGCAGTTATTCCTACAATGAGCAGTTCTTC.

The chain uses TRBV2 and TRBJ2-1; maybe TRBD2 (6 bases). V dropped 4 bases and J dropped 7 bases, with 14 bases sitting between them. The CDR3 covers 14 residues. Germline CDR1 is SNHLY and CDR2 is FYNNEI. In nucleotides, the CDR3 is TGTGCCAGCAGTGTGGGGAGGACGATGAATGAGCAGTTCTTC. It yields the protein CASSVGRTMNEQFF.

For the CDR3, the DNA is TGTGCCAGTAGTATCAGGCCGGGACACTTGAACTATGGCTACACCTTC. Its protein product is CASSIRPGHLNYGYTF. J is TRBJ1-2 and V is TRBV19, with D perhaps matching TRBD1 (6 bases). V lost 3 bases and J lost 2, with 16 bases in between. In germline, CDR1 is LNHDA, CDR2 SQIVND (reference sequence). CDR3 length: 16 residues. Based on the CDR3 plus reference TRBV19 and TRBJ1-2, the full variable domain is DGGITQSPKYLFRKEGQNVTLSCEQNLNHDAMYWYRQDPGQGLRLIYYSQIVNDFQKGDIAEGYSVSREKKESFPLTVTSAQKNPTAFYLCASSIRPGHLNYGYTFGSGTRLTVV.

In nucleotides, the CDR3 is TGTGCCAGCAGTTTAGGACAGGGGGATGGCTACACCTTC. This codes for CASSLGQGDGYTF. The chain is built from TRBV12-3 or TRBV12-4 and TRBJ1-2, with 9 positions matching TRBD1. The CDR3 is 13 residues long. V gave up 1 base and J gave up 6 bases; unmatched junction bases: 0.

In DNA form, the CDR3 reads TGTGCCAGTAGCCCTACACGGGGATATAGCAATCAGCCCCAGCATTTT. Protein sequence: CASSPTRGYSNQPQHF. The chain carries TRBV19 and TRBJ1-5; unclear D gene. Trimming pared 6 bases from V and 0 bases from J, leaving 15 bases between. This CDR3 has 16 amino acids. Per the germline V gene, CDR1 is LNHDA and CDR2 is SQIVND (reference sequence).

The chain has TRBV28 and TRBJ2-7; D gene unclear. The CDR3 is 15 residues long. Germline V lookup: CDR1 MDHEN, CDR2 SYDVKM. V was shortened by 2 bases and J by 0 bases, with 11 bases between the two germline ends. CDR3 nucleotide sequence: TGTGCCAGCAGTTTAGACGGGTCCCTCTCCTACGAGCAGTACTTC. This encodes CASSLDGSLSYEQYF.

This clone was seen a few times. The chain has TRBV9 and TRBJ1-1; 8 bases are shared with TRBD1. The CDR3 has 13 amino acids. CDR1 and CDR2 from the germline V gene are SGDLS and YYNGEE. The V segment lost 0 bases and the J segment 5 bases; nucleotides outside the gene matches: 0. CDR3: CASSVGDRTEAFF. The CDR3 DNA sequence: TGTGCCAGCAGCGTAGGGGACAGGACTGAAGCTTTCTTT.

The chain links TRBV6-5 to TRBJ1-1, with D possibly TRBD1 on 6 matching bases. This CDR3 is 14 amino acids long. Germline loops: CDR1 MNHEY, CDR2 SVGAGI. Deletions cut 6 bases from V and 3 bases from J, with 14 bases between. The DNA for the CDR3 is TGTGCCAGCAGGGGAACAGGGTGGGACACTGAAGCTTTCTTT. Amino acids: CASRGTGWDTEAFF.

This clone was seen only once. This sequence joins TRBV24-1 and TRBJ1-2; no clear D gene. CDR1 and CDR2 (germline): KGHDR, SFDVKD. V dropped 2 bases and J dropped 3 bases, with 6 bases sitting between them. The CDR3 is 13 amino acids. CDR3 region: CATSDSSYYGYTF. The CDR3 nucleotides read TGTGCCACCAGTGATTCGAGCTACTATGGCTACACCTTC.